This section outlines one T cell receptor (beta chain) sequence together with its context. The source of the sample is a study of shared clonotypes between healthy human individuals. Here immunoSEQ multiplex PCR was the method, and the copy in TCRdb shows in-frame clones only, minus some. The sample contains about 600,000 clones, roughly 96% of which appear only once. Cells designated naive CD8 were CD45RO-negative and were positively selected for CCR7, with terminally differentiated effector memory CD45RA+ cells excluded. V lost 3 bases to trimming and J lost 8 bases; unmatched junction nucleotides: 8. The CDR3 has 15 residues. Germline loops: CDR1 MNHEY, CDR2 SVGAGI.

The clonotype comes from a woman under 40 in good health. Sequenced: naive CD8+ T cells sorted from blood. The chain joins TRBV6-5 to TRBJ2-1, with 9 bases that match TRBD2. CDR3 sequence reads: CASSYPGLAPDEQFF. CDR3 nucleotides: TGTGCCAGCAGTTATCCGGGACTAGCTCCTGATGAGCAGTTCTTC.